This T cell receptor (beta chain) is drawn from a study of T cells in tumors after PD-1 blockade. About the study: Each patient got pembrolizumab 200 mg every 3 weeks or cemiplimab 350 mg every 2 weeks. Study results and caveats: Some novel exhausted tumor clones appeared in pre-treatment blood, suggesting peripheral recruitment.

Assay used: immunoSEQ multiplex PCR; TCRdb lists only in-frame clones, some missing. The sample has approximately 60,000 clones, 74% seen once. Germline lookup yields CDR1 MRHNA and CDR2 SNTAGT. Losses at the gene ends were 2 bases for V and 4 bases for J; bases not matched to a gene: 0. There are 15 residues in the CDR3. About this clone itself: Its specificity is not known.

V is TRBV6-4 and J is TRBJ2-3, with 13 bases that match TRBD2. The source of this sequence is a human donor with basal cell carcinoma. The sequences come from PBMCs, collected after anti-PD-1 treatment. CDR3: CASSDTSGGADTQYF. CDR3 nucleotides: TGTGCCAGCAGTGACACTAGCGGGGGGGCAGATACGCAGTATTTT.